This T cell receptor beta chain was retrieved from a study of blood T cell repertoires in COVID-19. Across the study: The United States, Italy and Spain supplied acute and convalescent COVID-19 samples.

The germline gives CDR1 SGHTA, CDR2 FQGTGA. CDR3 length equals 15 residues. V was clipped by 3 bases and J by 4 bases, with 10 bases between them. Clones were read by immunoSEQ multiplex PCR, and TCRdb kept only the in-frame ones, dropping some. Of hundreds of thousands of clones in the sample, roughly nine tenths are singletons; the top ten hold 2.6%. The rearrangement links TRBV7-3 to TRBJ2-6, with D maybe TRBD1 (6 bases). Sample: PBMCs or T cells enriched from blood (not recorded which). The receptor's source is a man between 60 and 75 years old who had recovered from COVID-19. The DNA of the CDR3 is TGTGCCAGCAGCTTGGGGGCTCTGGGGGCCAACGTCCTGACTTTC. It codes for CASSLGALGANVLTF.